This TCR beta chain was recorded in a study of shared clonotypes between healthy human individuals. Study as a whole: The study enrolled two women and a few men aged 18 to 49. Regarding the study as a whole: Tissue TCR repertoires likely differ from these blood-only repertoires.

Genomic DNA of every subset was divided equally among multiple immunoSEQ plates. The assay was immunoSEQ multiplex PCR, and TCRdb's table has in-frame clones only and misses some. The profile shows around 510,000 clones, around 81% of them singletons. Trimming removed 4 bases from V and 2 bases from J; junction bases left unmatched: 8. From germline, CDR1 is LGHNA and CDR2 YNFKEQ. The CDR3 is 16 amino acids. As regards this clone: Its antigen remains unidentified.

The donor population consisted of healthy HIV-negative adults with no recent acute infections or vaccinations. The chain combines TRBV4-2 with TRBJ2-3; TRBD2 agrees at 8 bases. This clonotype was sampled from a woman between 40 and 50 years old in good health. Some clones in this sample may be carry-over from other donors' samples. Sequences were obtained from PBMCs. CDR3 nucleotide sequence: TGTGCCAGCAGCCCGAGACTAGCGCAGGACACAGATACGCAGTATTTT. The encoded protein is CASSPRLAQDTDTQYF.